This T cell receptor beta chain was retrieved from a study of response to subunit inactivated influenza vaccine. TCRdb reprocessed the RT-PCR reads with MiXCR, giving one entry per CDR3 protein. Found here are some 150,000 distinct CDR3 sequences, roughly 12% of them singletons; the top ten hold approximately 32%. From germline, CDR1 is SGHDN and CDR2 FVKESK. This CDR3 region has 18 residues. V gave up 5 bases and J gave up 5 bases, with 24 bases separating them. The same sample was also studied in work on T cells expressing NK-cell markers. Turning to that study: Making the TCR beta cDNA relied on 5'RACE template switching with UMIs. Whether expanded NKG2C+ T cell clones were HCMV-specific remained unclear.

This TCR derives from a man aged 50 to 59 who received an inactivated influenza vaccine. J is TRBJ2-2 and V is TRBV14, with a tentative D call TRBD2 (6 bases). This specimen consisted of CD8+ T cells sorted from PBMCs, obtained less than 13 days after vaccination. Here the CDR3 reads CASSYEQARLDRTGELFF. Here the CDR3 DNA reads TGTGCCAGCAGCTACGAGCAGGCCAGACTAGATCGAACCGGGGAGCTGTTTTTT.